The present TCR beta chain was sequenced within a study of T cells in Graves' hyperthyroidism and ophthalmopathy. The ends were cut back, 4 bases at V and 3 bases at J, with 10 bases in the middle. This CDR3 is 13 amino acids long. The CDR3 regions of TCR beta were amplified from RNA transcripts. Carried out on the TCR CDR3, a first-round RT-PCR used the HTBI primer set. TCRdb re-called the multiplex PCR reads with MiXCR, one entry per CDR3 protein. The sample carries hundreds of thousands of distinct CDR3 sequences, more than 30% recorded once. This clonotype appeared many times. The TCR originated in a man in his late teens or twenties with Graves' hyperthyroidism. The sequenced material came from blood. The rearrangement joins TRBV12-3 or TRBV12-4 to TRBJ2-7; tentative D call: TRBD1 (6 bases). CDR3 coding DNA: TGTGCCAGCAGTTCCGGGACATACTACGAGCAGTACTTC. This gives the protein CASSSGTYYEQYF.